A single TCR beta chain is shown here with its context. The antigen remains undetermined. The data belong to a study of T cell responses to AZD1222 COVID-19 vaccine. The assay was immunoSEQ multiplex PCR, and TCRdb's table has in-frame clones only and misses some. In the table there are 85,000 to 110,000 clones, 90% to 95% of which are singletons. Germline assignment: CDR1 SGHAT and CDR2 FQNNGV. The CDR3 is 12 residues long. Losses at the gene ends were 5 bases for V and 7 bases for J; bases not matched to a gene: 3. Study results and caveats: Just a handful of people given AZD1222 tested seropositive at baseline.

V gene TRBV11-2 combines with J gene TRBJ2-7, with 9 bases aligning to TRBD1. The clonotype was recovered from an adult in good health. This material consisted of peripheral blood, taken on day 0 of AZD1222 vaccination. The CDR3 protein is CASSTGGIEQYF. The CDR3 DNA is TGTGCCAGCAGCACAGGGGGCATTGAGCAGTACTTC.